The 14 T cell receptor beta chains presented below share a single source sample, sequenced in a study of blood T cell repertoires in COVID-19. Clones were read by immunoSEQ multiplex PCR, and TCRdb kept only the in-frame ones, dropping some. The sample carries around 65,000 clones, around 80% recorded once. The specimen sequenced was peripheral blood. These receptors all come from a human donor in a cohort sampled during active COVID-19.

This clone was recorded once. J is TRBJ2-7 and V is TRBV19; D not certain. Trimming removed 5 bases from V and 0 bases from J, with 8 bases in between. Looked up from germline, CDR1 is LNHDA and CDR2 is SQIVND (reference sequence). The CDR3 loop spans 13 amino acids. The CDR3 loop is CASSSVGSYEQYF. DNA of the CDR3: TGTGCCAGTAGTTCCGTCGGCTCCTACGAGCAGTACTTC.

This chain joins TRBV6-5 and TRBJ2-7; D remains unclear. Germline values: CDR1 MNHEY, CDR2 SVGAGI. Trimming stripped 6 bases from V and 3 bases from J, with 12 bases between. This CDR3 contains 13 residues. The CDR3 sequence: CASSRDAGYEQYF. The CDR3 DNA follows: TGTGCCAGCAGCCGCGATGCTGGCTACGAGCAGTACTTC.

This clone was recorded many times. Here the CDR3 reads CASTPHSLGGGNTEAFF. CDR3 nucleotides: TGTGCCAGCACCCCCCACTCGCTCGGGGGAGGGAACACTGAAGCTTTCTTT. The V and J genes are TRBV28 and TRBJ1-1, with D tentatively TRBD1 (5 bases). This CDR3 contains 17 residues. Trimming left V 7 bases short and J 1 base short, with 22 bases between. CDR1 and CDR2 (germline): MDHEN, SYDVKM.

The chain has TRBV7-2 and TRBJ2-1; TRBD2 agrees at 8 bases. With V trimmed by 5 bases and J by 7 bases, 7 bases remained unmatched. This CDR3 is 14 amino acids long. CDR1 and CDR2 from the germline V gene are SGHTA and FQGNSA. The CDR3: CASSHRGGANEQFF. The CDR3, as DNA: TGTGCCAGCAGCCACCGGGGGGGGGCGAATGAGCAGTTCTTC.

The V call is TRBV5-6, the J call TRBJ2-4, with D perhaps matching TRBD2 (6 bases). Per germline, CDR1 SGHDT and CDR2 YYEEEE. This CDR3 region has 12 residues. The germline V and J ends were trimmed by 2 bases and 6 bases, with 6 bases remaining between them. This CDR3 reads CASSFGGNIQYF. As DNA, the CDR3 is TGTGCCAGCAGCTTCGGGGGAAACATTCAGTACTTC.

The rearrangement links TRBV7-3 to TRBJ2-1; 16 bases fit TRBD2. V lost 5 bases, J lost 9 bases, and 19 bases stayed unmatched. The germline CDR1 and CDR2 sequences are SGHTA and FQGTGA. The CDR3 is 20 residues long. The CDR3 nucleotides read TGTGCCAGCAGCATTTTACCGGGACTAGCGGGAGGGCCCGGGGATAGTGAGCAGTTCTTC. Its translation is CASSILPGLAGGPGDSEQFF.

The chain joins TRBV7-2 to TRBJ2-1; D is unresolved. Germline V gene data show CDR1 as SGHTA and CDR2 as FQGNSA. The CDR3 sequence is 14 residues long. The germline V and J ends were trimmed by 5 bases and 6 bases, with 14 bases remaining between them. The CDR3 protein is CASSPPPFLNEQFF. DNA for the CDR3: TGTGCCAGCAGCCCCCCTCCCTTCCTCAATGAGCAGTTCTTC.

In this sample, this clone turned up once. The CDR3 DNA sequence: TGTGCCAGCAGTCCCACTAGCGGACTCTACAATGAGCAGTTCTTC. It specifies CASSPTSGLYNEQFF. The gene calls are TRBV27 and TRBJ2-1, with 8 bases identical to TRBD2. V shed 5 bases and J 3 bases; nucleotides not matched to a gene: 6. The CDR3 loop spans 15 amino acids. Germline CDR1 MNHEY, CDR2 SMNVEV (reference sequence).

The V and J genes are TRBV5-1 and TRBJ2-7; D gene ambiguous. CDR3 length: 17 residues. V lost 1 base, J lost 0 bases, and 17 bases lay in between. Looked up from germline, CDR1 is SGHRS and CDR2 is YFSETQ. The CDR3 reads CASSLQPPLSGSYEQYF. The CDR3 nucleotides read TGCGCCAGCAGCTTGCAACCCCCACTTTCGGGCTCCTACGAGCAGTACTTC.

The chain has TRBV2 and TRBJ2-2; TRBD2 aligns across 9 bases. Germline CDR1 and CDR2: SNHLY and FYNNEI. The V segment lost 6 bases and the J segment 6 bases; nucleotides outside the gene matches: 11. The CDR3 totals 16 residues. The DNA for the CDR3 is TGTGCCAGCAGGATGGCCGGGACTAGCCGCGCCGGGGAGCTGTTTTTT. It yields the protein CASRMAGTSRAGELFF.

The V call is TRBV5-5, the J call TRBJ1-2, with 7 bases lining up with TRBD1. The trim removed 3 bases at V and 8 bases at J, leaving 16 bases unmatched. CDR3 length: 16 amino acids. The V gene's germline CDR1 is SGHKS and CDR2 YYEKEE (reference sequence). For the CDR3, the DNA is TGTGCCAGCAGCTCCCGACAGGGAGCAAGGTGGGAGGGCTACACCTTC. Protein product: CASSSRQGARWEGYTF.

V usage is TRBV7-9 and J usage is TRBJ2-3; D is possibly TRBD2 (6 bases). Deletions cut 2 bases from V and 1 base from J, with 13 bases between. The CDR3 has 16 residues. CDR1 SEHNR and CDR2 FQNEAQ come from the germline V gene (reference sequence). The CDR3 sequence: CASSLTLGGGTDTQYF. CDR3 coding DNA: TGTGCCAGCAGCTTAACCCTGGGCGGGGGCACAGATACGCAGTATTTT.

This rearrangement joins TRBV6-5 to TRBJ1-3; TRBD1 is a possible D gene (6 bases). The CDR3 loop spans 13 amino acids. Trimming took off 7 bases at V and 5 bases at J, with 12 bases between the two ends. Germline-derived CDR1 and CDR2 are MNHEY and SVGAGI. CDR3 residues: CASKSGQRNTIYF. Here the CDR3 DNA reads TGTGCCAGCAAGTCGGGACAAAGAAACACCATATATTTT.

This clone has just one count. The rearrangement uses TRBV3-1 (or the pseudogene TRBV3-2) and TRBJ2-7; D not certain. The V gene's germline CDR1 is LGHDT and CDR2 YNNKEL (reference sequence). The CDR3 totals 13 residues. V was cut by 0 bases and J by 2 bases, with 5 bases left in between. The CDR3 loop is CASSQDRTYEQYF. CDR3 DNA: TGTGCCAGCAGCCAAGATAGAACCTACGAGCAGTACTTC.